The rows below give T cell receptor beta chains drawn from one sample of a study of T cell changes during pregnancy in multiple sclerosis. The table came from immunoSEQ multiplex PCR; TCRdb's copy has only in-frame clones and leaves some out. The sample lists about 89,000 clones, approximately 95% seen once, with more than 1.5% in the top ten. The sequencing used peripheral blood, collected after pregnancy. The receptors shown here come from a female donor in good health, enrolled as a control in a pregnancy study. CDR3s leave out the opening cysteine and the closing phenylalanine or tryptophan. Each record gives: J gene, D gene, V gene, clone size, CDR3 protein. A D gene is named only where the DNA matches it firmly. Clone size is given for some rows only: seen once, a few or many times, or a class if the clone is expanded.

j_call: TRBJ2-1
d_call: .
v_call: TRBV21-1
clone_size: .
cdr3_aa: ASSRGEKSSNEQF

j_call: TRBJ2-1
d_call: TRBD2
v_call: TRBV28
clone_size: .
cdr3_aa: ASSPSMREEGLNEQF

j_call: TRBJ2-3
d_call: TRBD2
v_call: TRBV4-2
clone_size: once
cdr3_aa: ASSQDRGGDVDTQY

j_call: TRBJ1-5
d_call: .
v_call: TRBV5-6
clone_size: .
cdr3_aa: ASSYRDQPQH

j_call: TRBJ1-3
d_call: .
v_call: TRBV4-1
clone_size: once
cdr3_aa: ASSDRFSGNTIY

j_call: TRBJ1-2
d_call: TRBD1
v_call: TRBV7-9
clone_size: .
cdr3_aa: ASSLPAGGLEAGYT

j_call: TRBJ2-1
d_call: TRBD2
v_call: TRBV2
clone_size: .
cdr3_aa: ASRPGLAAYNEQF

j_call: TRBJ2-7
d_call: .
v_call: TRBV5-4
clone_size: .
cdr3_aa: ASSLGQSDEQY

j_call: TRBJ1-2
d_call: TRBD1
v_call: TRBV27
clone_size: .
cdr3_aa: ASSLAGTGPNYGYT

j_call: TRBJ2-7
d_call: .
v_call: TRBV9
clone_size: .
cdr3_aa: ASSLSAGLTYEQY

j_call: TRBJ2-5
d_call: .
v_call: TRBV5-1
clone_size: .
cdr3_aa: ASSLGMRETQY

j_call: TRBJ2-5
d_call: TRBD2
v_call: TRBV5-1
clone_size: .
cdr3_aa: ASSSTSGQETQY

j_call: TRBJ2-7
d_call: .
v_call: TRBV19
clone_size: .
cdr3_aa: ASSISFGQSSYEQY

j_call: TRBJ2-5
d_call: TRBD1
v_call: TRBV5-1
clone_size: .
cdr3_aa: ASTPTGTGETQY

j_call: TRBJ1-5
d_call: TRBD1
v_call: TRBV5-8
clone_size: once
cdr3_aa: ASSLGTGNVYSNQPQH

j_call: TRBJ2-7
d_call: TRBD2
v_call: TRBV5-1
clone_size: .
cdr3_aa: ASSRIAGDSYEQY

j_call: TRBJ2-5
d_call: TRBD1
v_call: TRBV2
clone_size: .
cdr3_aa: ASGTGTGIETQY

j_call: TRBJ2-3
d_call: .
v_call: TRBV5-1
clone_size: .
cdr3_aa: ASSLTRKTDTQY

j_call: TRBJ1-5
d_call: .
v_call: TRBV19
clone_size: once
cdr3_aa: ASALALEQPQH

j_call: TRBJ2-5
d_call: TRBD1
v_call: TRBV5-1
clone_size: .
cdr3_aa: ASSLTGGRETQY

j_call: TRBJ1-1
d_call: TRBD1
v_call: TRBV5-1
clone_size: .
cdr3_aa: ASRPGTGGDNTEAF

j_call: TRBJ2-1
d_call: .
v_call: TRBV6-1
clone_size: .
cdr3_aa: ASSGFRASEYNEQF

j_call: TRBJ2-7
d_call: TRBD2
v_call: TRBV6-1
clone_size: .
cdr3_aa: ASTREGVDSYEQY

j_call: TRBJ2-2
d_call: TRBD2
v_call: TRBV6-4
clone_size: once
cdr3_aa: ASSSGSTGELF

j_call: TRBJ2-7
d_call: TRBD2
v_call: TRBV4-1
clone_size: .
cdr3_aa: ASSQPPTFGGRAEEQY

j_call: TRBJ2-7
d_call: TRBD1
v_call: TRBV4-1
clone_size: .
cdr3_aa: ASSYGQGTNEQY

j_call: TRBJ2-1
d_call: .
v_call: TRBV20-1
clone_size: .
cdr3_aa: SARDKRQF

j_call: TRBJ1-2
d_call: .
v_call: TRBV28
clone_size: .
cdr3_aa: ASSLSDRSYGYT

j_call: TRBJ2-3
d_call: TRBD2
v_call: TRBV2
clone_size: .
cdr3_aa: ASTGTSGIVDTQY

j_call: TRBJ2-7
d_call: TRBD2
v_call: TRBV5-1
clone_size: .
cdr3_aa: ASSSPGGSEQY

j_call: TRBJ1-1
d_call: .
v_call: TRBV5-1
clone_size: .
cdr3_aa: ASSLAVSTEAF

j_call: TRBJ2-7
d_call: .
v_call: TRBV20-1
clone_size: .
cdr3_aa: SAFDSYEQY

j_call: TRBJ2-5
d_call: .
v_call: TRBV11-2
clone_size: .
cdr3_aa: ASSLESGHFQETQY

j_call: TRBJ2-1
d_call: TRBD2
v_call: TRBV27
clone_size: .
cdr3_aa: ASSPLLAVNSYNEQF

j_call: TRBJ2-2
d_call: TRBD2
v_call: TRBV7-2
clone_size: .
cdr3_aa: ASSLLGLASTGELF

j_call: TRBJ1-2
d_call: .
v_call: TRBV28
clone_size: .
cdr3_aa: ASSLTSVVRYGYT

j_call: TRBJ2-1
d_call: TRBD2
v_call: TRBV13
clone_size: .
cdr3_aa: ASSYGGSYNEQF

j_call: TRBJ1-3
d_call: .
v_call: TRBV28
clone_size: .
cdr3_aa: ASSSRGGVENTIY

j_call: TRBJ1-2
d_call: .
v_call: TRBV5-4
clone_size: .
cdr3_aa: ASSRAGAGYGYT

j_call: TRBJ2-1
d_call: .
v_call: TRBV6-5
clone_size: .
cdr3_aa: ASSYRRYNEQF

j_call: TRBJ2-3
d_call: .
v_call: TRBV5-1
clone_size: .
cdr3_aa: ASSLERAATDTQY

j_call: TRBJ1-1
d_call: .
v_call: TRBV5-4
clone_size: .
cdr3_aa: ASTIGPNTEAF

j_call: TRBJ1-4
d_call: .
v_call: TRBV27
clone_size: .
cdr3_aa: ASSREGNEKLF

j_call: TRBJ2-1
d_call: TRBD1
v_call: TRBV6-5
clone_size: .
cdr3_aa: ASSLGQGHNEQF

j_call: TRBJ1-4
d_call: .
v_call: TRBV19
clone_size: .
cdr3_aa: ASSIYPGDNEKLF

j_call: TRBJ1-5
d_call: TRBD1
v_call: TRBV15
clone_size: .
cdr3_aa: ATSRSADRGDQPQH

j_call: TRBJ2-3
d_call: TRBD2
v_call: TRBV27
clone_size: .
cdr3_aa: ASSPGLAGVSDTQY

j_call: TRBJ1-1
d_call: .
v_call: TRBV11-2
clone_size: .
cdr3_aa: ASSRPGGHTEAF

j_call: TRBJ1-3
d_call: TRBD1
v_call: TRBV28
clone_size: .
cdr3_aa: ASSPATGFRWNSGNTIY

j_call: TRBJ2-7
d_call: TRBD1
v_call: TRBV5-1
clone_size: .
cdr3_aa: ASSPPGQGVGEQY

j_call: TRBJ1-5
d_call: .
v_call: TRBV19
clone_size: .
cdr3_aa: ASSRRVSGFNQPQH

j_call: TRBJ2-3
d_call: .
v_call: TRBV21-1
clone_size: .
cdr3_aa: ASSRGILAGLSGTQY

j_call: TRBJ1-3
d_call: TRBD1
v_call: TRBV4-2
clone_size: .
cdr3_aa: ASSQDPQGAGNTIY

j_call: TRBJ1-2
d_call: TRBD1
v_call: TRBV19
clone_size: once
cdr3_aa: ASSISKGAWGYT

j_call: TRBJ2-6
d_call: .
v_call: TRBV5-1
clone_size: .
cdr3_aa: ASSLGQDSGANVLT

j_call: TRBJ2-7
d_call: .
v_call: TRBV4-1
clone_size: .
cdr3_aa: ASSQEELYEQY

j_call: TRBJ2-7
d_call: TRBD2
v_call: TRBV29-1
clone_size: .
cdr3_aa: SVSGGRLIEQY

j_call: TRBJ2-7
d_call: .
v_call: TRBV11-2
clone_size: .
cdr3_aa: ASSLARGVPPEQY